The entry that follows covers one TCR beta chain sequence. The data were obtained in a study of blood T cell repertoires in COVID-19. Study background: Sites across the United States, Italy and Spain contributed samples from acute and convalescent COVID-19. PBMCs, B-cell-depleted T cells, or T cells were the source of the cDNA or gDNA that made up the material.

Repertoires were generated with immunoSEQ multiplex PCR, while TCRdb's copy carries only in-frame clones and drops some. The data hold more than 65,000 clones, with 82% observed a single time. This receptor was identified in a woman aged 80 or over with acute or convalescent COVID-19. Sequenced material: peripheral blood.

The CDR3 DNA follows: TGTGCCAGCAGTTCGCCCAGGGGAAGAGAAGAGACCCAGTACTTC. It yields the protein CASSSPRGREETQYF. The gene calls are TRBV6-5 and TRBJ2-5; D is possibly TRBD1 (6 bases). The CDR3 is 15 amino acids. Trimming removed 4 bases at V and 3 bases at J, with 15 bases between. Per germline, CDR1 MNHEY and CDR2 SVGAGI.